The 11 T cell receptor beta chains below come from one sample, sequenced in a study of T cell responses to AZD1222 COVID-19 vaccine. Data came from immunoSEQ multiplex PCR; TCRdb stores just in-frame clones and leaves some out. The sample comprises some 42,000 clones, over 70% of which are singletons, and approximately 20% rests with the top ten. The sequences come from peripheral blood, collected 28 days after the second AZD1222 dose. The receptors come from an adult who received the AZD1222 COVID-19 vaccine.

The DNA of the CDR3 is TGTGCCAGCTCACGGTTTACGGGCCCGCTGGGAGAGACCCAGTACTTC. As protein: CASSRFTGPLGETQYF. The chain recombines TRBV18 with TRBJ2-5; D gene ambiguous. The V end was cut by 4 bases, the J end by 4 bases, with 19 bases between. Germline V gene sequence: CDR1 KGHSH, CDR2 LQKENI. The CDR3 spans 16 residues. The full variable domain, its missing parts supplied by reference TRBV18 and TRBJ2-5, is NAGVMQNPRHLVRRRGQEARLRCSPMKGHSHVYWYRQLPEEGLKFMVYLQKENIIDESGMPKERFSAEFPKEGPSILRIQQVVRGDSAAYFCASSRFTGPLGETQYFGPGTRLLVL.

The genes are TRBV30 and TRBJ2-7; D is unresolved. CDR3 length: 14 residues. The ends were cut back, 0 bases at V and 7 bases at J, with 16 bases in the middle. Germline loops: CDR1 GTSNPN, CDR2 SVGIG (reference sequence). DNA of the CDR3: TGTGCCTGGAGTGTAGGAGCTAGGTCGTCGGAGCAGTACTTC. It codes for CAWSVGARSSEQYF.

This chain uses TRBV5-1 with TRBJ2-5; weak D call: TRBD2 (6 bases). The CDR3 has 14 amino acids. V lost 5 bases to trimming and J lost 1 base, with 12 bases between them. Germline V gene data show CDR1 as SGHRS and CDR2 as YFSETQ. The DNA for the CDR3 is TGCGCCAGCAGTTCCGCCGGGAGCCAAGAGACCCAGTACTTC. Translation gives CASSSAGSQETQYF.

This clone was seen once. For the CDR3, the DNA is TGTGCCAGCAGTTTATATCACGAGCAGTACTTC. It codes for CASSLYHEQYF. The chain recombines TRBV12-3 or TRBV12-4 with TRBJ2-7; unclear D gene. This CDR3 region has 11 residues. With 2 bases removed from V and 5 bases from J, the gap between germline ends came to 4 bases.

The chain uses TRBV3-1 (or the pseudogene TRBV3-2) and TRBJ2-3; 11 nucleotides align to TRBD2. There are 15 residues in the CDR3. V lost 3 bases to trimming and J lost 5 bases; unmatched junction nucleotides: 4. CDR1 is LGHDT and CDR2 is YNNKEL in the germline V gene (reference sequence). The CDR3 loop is CASSHSGGAKDTQYF. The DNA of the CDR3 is TGTGCCAGCAGCCATAGCGGGGGGGCCAAAGATACGCAGTATTTT.

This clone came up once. The CDR3 loop reads CASSLEVFWGQADGYTF. DNA of the CDR3: TGCGCCAGCAGCTTGGAAGTATTTTGGGGACAGGCGGATGGCTACACCTTC. The rearrangement uses TRBV5-1 and TRBJ1-2; 8 nucleotides agree with TRBD1. The V gene's germline CDR1 is SGHRS and CDR2 YFSETQ. The CDR3 loop spans 17 amino acids. V shed 0 bases, J shed 6 bases, and the junction held 13 bases outside the gene matches.

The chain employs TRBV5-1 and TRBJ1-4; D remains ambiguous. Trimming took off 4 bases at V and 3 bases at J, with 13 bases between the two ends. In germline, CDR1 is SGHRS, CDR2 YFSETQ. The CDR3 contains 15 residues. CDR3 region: CASSLMGGSNEKLFF. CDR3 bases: TGCGCCAGCAGCCTGATGGGAGGGTCTAATGAAAAACTGTTTTTT.

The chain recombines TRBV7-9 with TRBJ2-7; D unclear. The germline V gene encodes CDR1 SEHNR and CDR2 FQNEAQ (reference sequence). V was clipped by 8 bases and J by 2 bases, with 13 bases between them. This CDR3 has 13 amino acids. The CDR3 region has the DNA TGTGCCAGCGGGTATTACAGCCCCTACGAGCAGTACTTC. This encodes CASGYYSPYEQYF.

The CDR3 loop is CASSKFWTGGSYNSPLHF. DNA of the CDR3: TGTGCCAGCAGTAAATTTTGGACAGGGGGCTCCTATAATTCACCCCTCCACTTT. The chain uses TRBV27 and TRBJ1-6; 10 nucleotides align to TRBD1. V dropped 5 bases and J dropped 0; count of bases not matched to a gene: 7. The CDR3 is 18 amino acids. Germline V CDR1 and CDR2: MNHEY, SMNVEV (reference sequence).

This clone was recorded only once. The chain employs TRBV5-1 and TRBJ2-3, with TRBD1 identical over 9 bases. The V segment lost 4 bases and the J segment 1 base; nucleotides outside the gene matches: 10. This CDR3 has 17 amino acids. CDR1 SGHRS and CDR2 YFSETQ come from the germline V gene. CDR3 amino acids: CASSAGGWTGGTDTQYF. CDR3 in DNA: TGCGCCAGCAGCGCTGGGGGCTGGACAGGGGGCACAGATACGCAGTATTTT.

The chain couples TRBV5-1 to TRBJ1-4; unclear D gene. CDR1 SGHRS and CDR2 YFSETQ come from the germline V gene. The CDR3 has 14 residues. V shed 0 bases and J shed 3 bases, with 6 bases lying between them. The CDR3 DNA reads TGCGCCAGCAGCTTGGGGGCTGCTAATGAAAAACTGTTTTTT. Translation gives CASSLGAANEKLFF. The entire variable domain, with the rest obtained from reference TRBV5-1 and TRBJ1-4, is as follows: KAGVTQTPRYLIKTRGQQVTLSCSPISGHRSVSWYQQTPGQGLQFLFEYFSETQRNKGNFPGRFSGRQFSNSRSEMNVSTLELGDSALYLCASSLGAANEKLFFGSGTQLSVL.